This T cell receptor beta chain comes out of a study of blood T cells in healthy people across ages. Across the study: About one barcoded beta molecule per two T cells was the capture yield of template switching.

Concerning this clonotype: Antigen unknown.

V dropped 6 bases and J dropped 1 base, with 12 bases sitting between them. Germline V gene data show CDR1 as SQVTM and CDR2 as ANQGSEA. There are 13 residues in the CDR3. Through a sample-barcoded 5' primer and a J-beta primer mix, a second PCR was run for roughly 6 to 11 cycles. TCRdb reanalysed the 5' RACE reads using MiXCR and keeps one entry per CDR3 protein. The sample carries fewer than 800,000 distinct CDR3 sequences, over 45% recorded once. Total RNA, at least 5 micrograms per sample, was extracted from PBMCs. Study results and caveats: Unsorted PBMCs ruled out conclusive naive versus antigen-experienced comparison. Older age went with lower TCR beta diversity per million T cells, in a roughly linear way.

J is TRBJ1-1 and V is TRBV29-1; D is uncertain. Sequencing was done on a sample of blood. This TCR was recovered from a woman in her sixties in good health. This CDR3 reads CSVQVTENTEAFF. The CDR3 DNA reads as TGCAGCGTCCAAGTAACAGAGAACACTGAAGCTTTCTTT.